This TCR beta chain was captured by sequencing in a study of T cells expressing NK-cell markers. The overall study: The authors sequenced eight donors, of whom seven were HCMV-seropositive and one was seronegative.

For this clonotype: Its antigen is not known.

CDR1 is MDHEN and CDR2 is SYDVKM in the germline V gene. CDR3 length: 17 amino acids. Study conclusions and caveats: Evidence did not settle whether expanded NKG2C+ T cell clones targeted HCMV. In about six donors, dominant NKG2C+ clonotypes were roughly 1.0-7.0% of CD8+ T cells.

TCRdb reworked the 5' RACE reads into one entry per CDR3 protein, no DNA. The sample table includes 250,000 or so distinct CDR3 sequences. The chain carries TRBV28 and TRBJ2-2; TCRdb reports TRBD1, a call that lacks DNA to check it against. The TCR comes from a woman aged 18-69 years in good health. Source material: blood T cells: a sorted CD56 or NKG2C T cell subset, CD4+ or CD8+ T cells, or bulk PBMC T cells (not recorded which). The CDR3 is CASSGGPSKGLTGELFF.